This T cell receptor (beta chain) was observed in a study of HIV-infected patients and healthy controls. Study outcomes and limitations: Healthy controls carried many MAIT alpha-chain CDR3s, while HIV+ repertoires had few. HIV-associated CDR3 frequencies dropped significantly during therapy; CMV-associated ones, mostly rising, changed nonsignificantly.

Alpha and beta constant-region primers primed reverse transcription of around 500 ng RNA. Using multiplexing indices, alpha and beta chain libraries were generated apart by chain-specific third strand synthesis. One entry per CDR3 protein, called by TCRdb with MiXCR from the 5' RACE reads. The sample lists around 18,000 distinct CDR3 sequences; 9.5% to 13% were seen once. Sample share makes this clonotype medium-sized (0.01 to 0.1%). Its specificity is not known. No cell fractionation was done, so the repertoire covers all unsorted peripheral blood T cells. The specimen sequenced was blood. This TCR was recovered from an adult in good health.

CDR3 region: CASSPRAPDYTGELFF. The CDR3 DNA reads as TGTGCCAGCAGCCCCCGGGCCCCGGATTATACCGGGGAGCTGTTTTTT. This sequence joins TRBV14 and TRBJ2-2; D gene uncertain. Germline CDR1 reads SGHDN; CDR2 reads FVKESK. The ends were cut back, 4 bases at V and 5 bases at J, with 17 bases in the middle. CDR3 length: 16 amino acids.